The entry below describes one T cell receptor (beta chain). Its antigen is as yet unknown. At cycle 4 day 1, cycle 7 day 1, and baseline, blood was sampled. The sample belongs to a study of OX40 agonist ivuxolimab in advanced cancers. Whole-study context: Prior therapy, whether anti-PD-1, anti-PD-L1 or anti-CTLA-4, was allowed, and less than 45% had some.

Data came from immunoSEQ multiplex PCR; TCRdb stores just in-frame clones and leaves some out. This sample has fewer than 80,000 clones, with about 85% found just once. Study-level findings and limits: At 0.1 to 3.0 mg/kg and by week 6, clonal expansion occurred in CD4+ and CD8+ blood T cells. Also present in some nonresponders was a low level of normalized T-cell clonal expansion.

Germline assignment: CDR1 KGHSH and CDR2 LQKENI. The junction had 3 bases not matched to a gene; V was cut back by 3 bases and J by 3 bases. CDR3 size: 15 residues. The rearrangement links TRBV18 to TRBJ1-1; TRBD1 aligns across 11 bases. The sequence was obtained from an adult with an advanced solid tumor such as melanoma, head and neck, liver or kidney cancer. The source material was CD4+ or CD8+ T cells sorted from blood, sampled in a trial of the OX40 agonist ivuxolimab. The CDR3 DNA sequence: TGTGCCAGCTCACCCGGACAGGGGGCCGACACTGAAGCTTTCTTT. Translation gives CASSPGQGADTEAFF.